A single T cell receptor beta chain is shown here with its context. In its sample, this clonotype was seen a few times. Its antigen is not yet known. Base qualities are missing; no much larger clone stands one base away. The germline V gene gives CDR1 as LGHNA and CDR2 as YSLEER. From the cysteine up to the phenylalanine, the CDR3 has a length of 14 residues. CDR3 DNA is the only sequence kept; it has 42 bases, read in frame from the first base. After removal of 2 bases from V and 10 bases from J, the junction retains 5 bases not matched to a gene. The record originates from a study of T cells after yellow fever vaccination (dated by TCRdb to between 2017 and 2020). Notes on the research overall: The SMART-Seq v4 Ultra Low Input RNA kit was used to prepare libraries from fractions with low cell numbers. To follow T-cell clones before and after primary and booster YFV17D yellow fever vaccination, bulk TCR alpha and beta repertoires were sequenced over time. Two healthy male donors, one aged 18 to 30 and one aged 30 to 40 years, made up the cohort. Blood was drawn at multiple timepoints before and after primary and secondary immunization, with bulk PBMC replicates and cell subsets isolated. The paper as a whole reports these results and caveats: The study included only two donors, which limits how far the findings can be generalized. A small fraction of clonotypes appeared in both the CD4 and CD8 compartments, likely as a result of convergent recombination. After the booster, most clones that had expanded after primary vaccination were detected again (roughly 96% of CD4 and over 75% of CD8), suggesting broad maintenance of memory. Computational filtering was needed because FACS-sorted repertoires could contain abundant contaminating clonotypes from the bulk population. Compared with the primary T-cell response, the secondary T-cell response was weaker but faster, peaking on day 5 rather than day 15.

TCR cDNA was synthesized by 5'RACE template switching, which introduced a universal primer site and unique molecular identifiers. Priming for cDNA synthesis came from both the TCR alpha and TCR beta constant segments. Two PCR steps were used to amplify libraries, with sample barcodes and sequencing adapters being added in the second step. Sequencing of libraries was performed on Illumina HiSeq 2500 (2x100 bp) or NovaSeq (2x150 bp). As for the authors' bioinformatics: MIGEC handled demultiplexing of reads and collapsing into UMI consensus sequences, while MiXCR performed V(D)J alignment. Vaccine-responding clonotypes were identified with edgeR using replicate PBMC samples, with FDR below 0.01 and a log2 fold change above 5 up to day 15 being required. Bulk clonotypes were assigned CD4 or CD8 identity according to which sequenced CD4 or CD8 repertoire held them at higher abundance. The public reads were reanalyzed by TCRdb: fastp trimming at Q25, MiXCR alignment, in-frame beta chains only. Identical CDR3 protein sequences are pooled into one entry, listed with their most common genes and DNA. It is TCRdb's table, rather than the study itself, that gives the V and J calls and clone size. The sample table lists hundreds of thousands of distinct CDR3 sequences, less than 20% of them with a count of one. Jointly, the top ten make up more than 13% of the sample.

This specimen's treatment or condition label, interpreted: live attenuated yellow fever vaccine strain. At each blood-draw timepoint, two biological replicates of bulk PBMCs were obtained. A standard Ficoll-Paque protocol was used to isolate PBMCs from peripheral blood. TriZol was used to extract RNA from bulk PBMCs, CD4 and CD8 fractions, and dextramer-positive and dextramer-negative fractions. This clonotype was obtained from a man aged 30-40 years who received the YFV17D yellow fever vaccine. The material sequenced was PBMCs, taken 15 days after the yellow fever booster vaccination. This sequence uses TRBV4-3 and TRBJ2-1; 10 junctional bases match TRBD2. CDR3 protein: CASSQRTSGDEQFF. The bases are TGCGCCAGCAGCCAACGGACTAGCGGAGACGAGCAGTTCTTC.